The table lists the clone carrying this TCR beta chain with a count of one. As yet, its antigen is unknown. CDR3 size: 16 residues. Trimming took 5 bases from V and 6 from J, leaving 20 bases between them. In germline, CDR1 is MGHDK, CDR2 SYGVNS. The data stem from a study of Graves' ophthalmopathy and Graves' hyperthyroidism. At the level of the study: The blood sample was drawn at first diagnosis and before any treatment.

General study findings and limits: The study's model predicted ophthalmopathy progression at roughly 64% sensitivity and 72% to 85% specificity.

RNA transcripts yielded amplified TCR beta CDR3 regions. HTBI primers primed a first-round RT-PCR, and a second-round multiplex PCR followed. MiXCR, run by TCRdb on the multiplex PCR reads, gives a single entry per CDR3 protein. The sample yields about 640,000 distinct CDR3 sequences, about 40% seen once. Moderate-to-severe activity, with CAS ≥3, NOSPECS ≥4 and duration under 3 months, characterized the donors with ophthalmopathy. Source material: peripheral blood. The TCR originated in an adult man with Graves' ophthalmopathy. The rearrangement joins TRBV25-1 to TRBJ1-5; possible D gene TRBD1, 5 bases. CDR3 nucleotide sequence: TGTGCCAGCAGTTACCCGGAGTCGATTGGGGGTCAGCCCCAGCATTTT. It encodes CASSYPESIGGQPQHF. Using reference TRBV25-1 and TRBJ1-5 for the parts outside the CDR3, the full variable domain is EADIYQTPRYLVIGTGKKITLECSQTMGHDKMYWYQQDPGMELHLIHYSYGVNSTEKGDLSSESTVSRIRTEHFPLTLESARPSHTSQYLCASSYPESIGGQPQHFGDGTRLSIL.